This TCR beta chain was observed in a study of blood T cell repertoires in COVID-19. At the level of the study: The United States, Italy and Spain provided the acute and convalescent COVID-19 samples. Sources were T cells, B-cell-depleted T cells, or PBMCs; the material itself was cDNA or gDNA.

Original processing notes: The authors estimated nucleated cell counts from reference gene primer amplification. Sequenced by immunoSEQ multiplex PCR; TCRdb stores in-frame clones only, minus some. V, J and clone size are those of that table, while D and trimming were read from the DNA. Of 160,000 or so clones in the sample, 80% to 90% were seen once. Germline V CDR1 and CDR2: SGHDN, FVKESK. V dropped 9 bases and J dropped 4; count of bases not matched to a gene: 8. CDR3 size: 13 residues. Sample: peripheral blood. The receptor's source is a woman aged 55-69 years who had recovered from COVID-19. The chain couples TRBV14 to TRBJ1-2; TRBD1 aligns across 7 bases. The CDR3 is CASTPGGSYGYTF. CDR3 DNA: TGTGCCAGTACGCCAGGGGGAAGCTATGGCTACACCTTC.